The rows below give T cell receptor beta chains drawn from one sample of a study of post-analysis software for immune sequencing data. TCRdb used MiXCR to reprocess the PCR reads, holding one entry per CDR3 protein. The data contain more than 500,000 distinct CDR3 sequences, around a third of them singletons. Sequencing input: blood. The receptors were sampled from a girl between 2 and 17 years old with multiple sclerosis. Both conserved end residues are trimmed from each CDR3.

v_call: TRBV5-1
cdr3_aa: ASSYGTGAYEQY

v_call: TRBV6-6
cdr3_aa: ASSYTTGLQETQY

v_call: TRBV24-1
cdr3_aa: ATSDPAGGDEQF

v_call: TRBV7-2
cdr3_aa: ASSLTLGQIKNIQY

v_call: TRBV10-3
cdr3_aa: AISGWEQGPDTQY

v_call: TRBV29-1
cdr3_aa: SVDRGGNPNEQF

v_call: TRBV3-1
cdr3_aa: ASSRTRDSPLH

v_call: TRBV3-1
cdr3_aa: ASSLTGELTEAF

v_call: TRBV12-3/TRBV12-4
cdr3_aa: ASSTYTSDTQY

v_call: TRBV7-9
cdr3_aa: ASSSIGLAEQETQY

v_call: TRBV29-1
cdr3_aa: SVERGAGEQY

v_call: TRBV6-5
cdr3_aa: ASSYSVWGASTDTQY

v_call: TRBV5-1
cdr3_aa: ASSIEPGLGETQY

v_call: TRBV14
cdr3_aa: ASSQVSDSQF

v_call: TRBV3-1
cdr3_aa: ASSQETGLAGAETQY

v_call: TRBV12-3/TRBV12-4
cdr3_aa: ASSLDSPGTLGDTQY

v_call: TRBV21-1
cdr3_aa: ASRGSEADTYVEQY

v_call: TRBV12-3/TRBV12-4
cdr3_aa: ASSYGGRWNYGYT

v_call: TRBV11-2
cdr3_aa: ASSFYRSDTQY

v_call: TRBV7-6
cdr3_aa: ASSFITSDEQY

v_call: TRBV5-1
cdr3_aa: ASSSGQGSMSTDTQY

v_call: TRBV5-1
cdr3_aa: ASTSYPGTGSTDTQY

v_call: TRBV18
cdr3_aa: ASSPRRAGYDKNIQY

v_call: TRBV5-1
cdr3_aa: ASSLAGDGGSPPH

v_call: TRBV13
cdr3_aa: ASSLVMDRVTF

v_call: TRBV13
cdr3_aa: ASRRTTGSYGYT

v_call: TRBV24-1
cdr3_aa: ATSRAGVTDTQY

v_call: TRBV6-2/TRBV6-3
cdr3_aa: ASDWDRSAAGANVLT

v_call: TRBV20-1
cdr3_aa: SARDRYDSGANVLT

v_call: TRBV7-8
cdr3_aa: ASSPPLGGRRSYEQY

v_call: TRBV29-1
cdr3_aa: SAIARRGKDGYT

v_call: TRBV7-2
cdr3_aa: ASSSIGTVSYNEQF

v_call: TRBV12-3/TRBV12-4
cdr3_aa: ASSYSGTAYNEQF

v_call: TRBV11-1
cdr3_aa: ASSQGTSGYNEQF

v_call: TRBV11-2
cdr3_aa: ASSLIGAGGNEKLF

v_call: TRBV11-2
cdr3_aa: ASSLQGACEQY

v_call: TRBV5-1
cdr3_aa: ASGVTGSYEQY

v_call: TRBV5-1
cdr3_aa: ASSSTSGGTQETQY

v_call: TRBV14
cdr3_aa: ASSQGQGWTEAF

v_call: TRBV6-5
cdr3_aa: ASSYSQVAKNIQY

v_call: TRBV7-9
cdr3_aa: ASSLAGGATDAQY

v_call: TRBV11-2
cdr3_aa: ASSFGGEDTQY

v_call: TRBV19
cdr3_aa: ASSRSDNRVGAKNIQY

v_call: TRBV5-1
cdr3_aa: ASSLVRELF

v_call: TRBV13
cdr3_aa: ASRPGLASEQY

v_call: TRBV7-9
cdr3_aa: ASSSQGAEQY

v_call: TRBV5-1
cdr3_aa: ASSLRGQFSDTQY

v_call: TRBV9
cdr3_aa: ASSGLAGPGTQY

v_call: TRBV18
cdr3_aa: ASSLGDTLRETQY

v_call: TRBV5-1
cdr3_aa: ASSLRGIQETQY

v_call: TRBV13
cdr3_aa: ASSWDGRAGELF

v_call: TRBV6-6
cdr3_aa: ASWGRDRNNEQF

v_call: TRBV12-3/TRBV12-4
cdr3_aa: ARGRADTQY

v_call: TRBV5-1
cdr3_aa: ASSLDTDTEAF

v_call: TRBV4-1
cdr3_aa: ASSQTGSSYNEQF